This record concerns one TCR beta chain sequence. Repertoires were generated with immunoSEQ multiplex PCR, while TCRdb's copy carries only in-frame clones and drops some. The table records 9,000 to 15,000 clones, approximately 80% of them present only once. This entry comes from a study of blood T cell repertoires in COVID-19. V dropped 3 bases and J dropped 1; count of bases not matched to a gene: 5. The CDR3 contains 16 residues. Germline V gene lookup returns CDR1 SGHRS and CDR2 YFSETQ. Material for sequencing was peripheral blood. The chain links TRBV5-1 to TRBJ2-1; TRBD1 matches at 9 bases. This TCR was recovered from a man of 80 years or more with acute or convalescent COVID-19. DNA for the CDR3: TGCGCCAGCAGCTCCTCGGACAGGGGTTCCTACAATGAGCAGTTCTTC. It codes for CASSSSDRGSYNEQFF.